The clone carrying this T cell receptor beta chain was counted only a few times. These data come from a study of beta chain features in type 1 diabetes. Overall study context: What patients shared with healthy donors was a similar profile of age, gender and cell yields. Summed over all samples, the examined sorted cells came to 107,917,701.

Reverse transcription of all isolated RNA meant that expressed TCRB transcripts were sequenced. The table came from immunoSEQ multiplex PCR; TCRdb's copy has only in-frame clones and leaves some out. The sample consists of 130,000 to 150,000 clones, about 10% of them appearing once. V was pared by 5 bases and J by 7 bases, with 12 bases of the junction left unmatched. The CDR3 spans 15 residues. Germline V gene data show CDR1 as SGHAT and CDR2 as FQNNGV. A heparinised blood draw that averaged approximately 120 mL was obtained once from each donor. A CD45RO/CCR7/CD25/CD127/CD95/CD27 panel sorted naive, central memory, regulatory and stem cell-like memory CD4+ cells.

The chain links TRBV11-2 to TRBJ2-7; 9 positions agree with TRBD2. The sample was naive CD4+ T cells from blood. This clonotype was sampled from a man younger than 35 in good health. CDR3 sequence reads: CASSPLGSGGSEQYF. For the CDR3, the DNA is TGTGCCAGCAGCCCGCTTGGTAGCGGGGGATCGGAGCAGTACTTC. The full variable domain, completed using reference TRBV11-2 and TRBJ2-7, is EAGVAQSPRYKIIEKRQSVAFWCNPISGHATLYWYQQILGQGPKLLIQFQNNGVVDDSQLPKDRFSAERLKGVDSTLKIQPAKLEDSAVYLCASSPLGSGGSEQYFGPGTRLTVT.